A selection of T cell receptor beta chains follows, all from one sample in a study of T cells in Graves' hyperthyroidism and ophthalmopathy. TCRdb independently ran MiXCR on the multiplex PCR reads; one entry per CDR3 protein. The profile shows roughly 500,000 distinct CDR3 sequences, around a quarter of them singletons. Specimen: blood. The origin of the receptors is a woman in her 30s with Graves' ophthalmopathy. The CDR3 runs from the conserved cysteine through the conserved F or W. The D gene is left open where the match is weak. Clone sizes are given selectively: once, few, many, or a class where the clone is expanded.

.	TRBD1	TRBV18	TRBJ1-1	TGTGCCAGCTCACACCAGGGGGATGAAGCTTTCTTT	CASSHQGDEAFF
many	TRBD1	TRBV29-1	TRBJ1-1	TGCAGCGTTAACAGACAGGGTGACACTGAAGCTTTCTTT	CSVNRQGDTEAFF
few	.	TRBV29-1	TRBJ2-7	TGCAGCGTTGAAGATGATACCTACGAGCAGTACTTC	CSVEDDTYEQYF
.	.	TRBV12-3/TRBV12-4	TRBJ1-2	TGCGCCAGCAGTTTAAGGGGGGGGAGGCTCTATGGCTACACCTTC	CASSLRGGRLYGYTF
.	.	TRBV7-3	TRBJ2-6	TGTGCCAGCAGCTCCCCGACGGACGGCTCTGGGGCCAACGTCCTGACTTTC	CASSSPTDGSGANVLTF
many	TRBD1	TRBV20-1	TRBJ2-7	TGCAGTGAGACGGGACAGGGGGACTCCTACGAGCAGTACTTC	CSETGQGDSYEQYF
many	TRBD2	TRBV9	TRBJ2-5	TGTGCCAGCAGCGTAGGCGAGGAGTGGCGGGGGGAAGAGACCCAGTACTTC	CASSVGEEWRGEETQYF
few	TRBD1	TRBV10-3	TRBJ1-1	TGTGCCAGTACAGGGGGCCGGACTGAAGCTTGCTTC	CASTGGRTEACF
many	.	TRBV28	TRBJ2-7	TGTGCCAGCAGTTCCTGGGGGGGCGGAAGGTACGAGCAGTACTTC	CASSSWGGGRYEQYF
many	.	TRBV7-9	TRBJ2-2	TGTGCCAGCAGCTTCGCCATGACAGTGGCCGGGGAGCTGTTTTTT	CASSFAMTVAGELFF
.	.	TRBV28	TRBJ1-1	TGTGCCAGCACCCTGAGACAGGCGGGTGAAGCTTTCTTT	CASTLRQAGEAFF
many	.	TRBV19	TRBJ1-1	TGTGCCAGTAGTATTGGACCGACCGCTGAAGCTTTCTTT	CASSIGPTAEAFF
many	.	TRBV27	TRBJ1-2	TGTGCCAGCAGCTCTCCAACGGGAGCGCCTGGCTACACCTTC	CASSSPTGAPGYTF
many	.	TRBV6-1	TRBJ1-1	TGTGCCAGCAATGCGGGTTGGGACACTGAAGCTTTCTTT	CASNAGWDTEAFF
many	.	TRBV18	TRBJ1-1	TGTGCCAGCAGCCCAAGGGCAGGGGACACTGAAGCTTTCTTT	CASSPRAGDTEAFF
many	.	TRBV4-3	TRBJ2-5	TGCGCCAGCAGCCAAGATGACTTCAGGTTTTGGAGGGGAGAGACCCAGTACTTC	CASSQDDFRFWRGETQYF
many	.	TRBV7-2	TRBJ2-3	TGTGCCAGCAACCAACCGCCGACAGATACGCAGTATTTT	CASNQPPTDTQYF
.	.	TRBV2	TRBJ2-2	TGTGCCAGCAGTGCCCGGAGGGCGAACACCGGGGAGCTGTTTTTT	CASSARRANTGELFF
many	.	TRBV6-1	TRBJ2-5	TGTGCCAGCAGTCTTGATAGGGGGGGCCGGGAGACCCAGTACTTC	CASSLDRGGRETQYF
few	TRBD1	TRBV12-3/TRBV12-4	TRBJ2-5	TGTGCCAGCAGTCCAGCCGGACAGGGGAAACAAGAGACCCAGTACTTC	CASSPAGQGKQETQYF
many	TRBD1	TRBV20-1	TRBJ1-1	TGCAGTGCTAGTTCTGGACAGGGGAACACTGAAGCTTTCTTT	CSASSGQGNTEAFF
.	TRBD1	TRBV6-1	TRBJ2-7	TGTGCCAGCAGGACGGGACAGACCTCCTACGAGCAGTACTTC	CASRTGQTSYEQYF
.	.	TRBV29-1	TRBJ1-5	TGCAGCGCCGCGGACGGTTTAGATCAGCCCCAGCATTTT	CSAADGLDQPQHF
many	TRBD2	TRBV2	TRBJ2-5	TGTGCCAGCAGGAGGAGTAGCGGGGGGGAAGAGACCCAGTACTTC	CASRRSSGGEETQYF
many	TRBD1	TRBV12-3/TRBV12-4	TRBJ2-5	TGTGCCAGCAGTTTTCACAGGGGGCAAGAGACCCAGTACTTC	CASSFHRGQETQYF
once	.	TRBV6-2/TRBV6-3	TRBJ2-5	TGTGCCAGCAGTCCCCTCCTGGCGGGAAGCCAGTACTTC	CASSPLLAGSQYF
.	.	TRBV12-3/TRBV12-4	TRBJ1-2	TGTGCCAGCAGACGGGACGCCGGAGGCAATGGCTACACCTTC	CASRRDAGGNGYTF
few	TRBD1	TRBV10-1	TRBJ1-1	TGCGCCAGCAGGCCGGACAGGGAAGTCAAAGAAGCTTTCTTT	CASRPDREVKEAFF
.	.	TRBV7-8	TRBJ1-5	TGTGCCAGCAGCTTACAAATAGACTACGGGAGATATCAGCCCCAGCATTTT	CASSLQIDYGRYQPQHF
.	.	TRBV11-1	TRBJ2-2	TGTGCCAGCAGCTTCTTCCACGGGACTCCCGCGAACACCGGGGAGCTGTTTTTT	CASSFFHGTPANTGELFF
few	.	TRBV14	TRBJ2-7	TGTGCCAGCAGCCAAGAGTACAGTTGGGTCTCCTACGAGCAGTACTTC	CASSQEYSWVSYEQYF
few	.	TRBV10-3	TRBJ1-6	TGTGCCATTGCCCAGGGTGGTAATTCACCCCTCCACTTT	CAIAQGGNSPLHF
many	.	TRBV10-3	TRBJ1-2	TGTGCCATCAGTACCCAGGACTATGGCTACACCTTC	CAISTQDYGYTF
many	.	TRBV30	TRBJ1-2	TGTGCCTGGATTACCACAGGGAGAGCTAACTATGGCTACACCTTC	CAWITTGRANYGYTF
once	.	TRBV6-5	TRBJ2-7	TGTGCCAGCAGTTCACGACCGGAGGGGGAGCAGTACTTC	CASSSRPEGEQYF
.	.	TRBV11-2	TRBJ2-5	TGTGCCAACAGCTTAAACCTTCCCGAGACCCAGTACTTC	CANSLNLPETQYF
many	.	TRBV12-3/TRBV12-4	TRBJ2-2	TGTGCTTCGCGGGTGGAGGCGACCGGGGAGCTGTTTTTT	CASRVEATGELFF
.	TRBD1	TRBV6-1	TRBJ2-7	TGTGCCAGCAGCCCTGACAGGGGACTCTCCTCCTACGAGCAGTACTTC	CASSPDRGLSSYEQYF
many	TRBD1	TRBV12-5	TRBJ1-1	TGTGCTAGTGGTTTGGTACTAGGGACAGGGGACACTGAAGCTTTCTTT	CASGLVLGTGDTEAFF
.	.	TRBV5-1	TRBJ1-2	TGCGCCAGCAGCTTGGTCCGGGCACGGAGTGGCTACACCTTC	CASSLVRARSGYTF
many	.	TRBV12-3/TRBV12-4	TRBJ1-2	TGTGCCAGCGGTAGGGGGAACTATGGCTACACCTTC	CASGRGNYGYTF
many	.	TRBV19	TRBJ1-2	TGTGCCAGTAGTGCCTGGGACGCTGCTAACTATGGCTACACCTTC	CASSAWDAANYGYTF